Reported below is one T cell receptor (beta chain). Its antigen is not yet known. No much larger clone is present one base from it, and per-base qualities are unavailable. Patients with a history of autoimmune disease or receiving systemic immunosuppression were excluded from the trial. Peripheral blood for TCR sequencing was collected from all dose cohorts at baseline, on cycle 4 day 1, and on cycle 7 day 1. The samples were taken from a phase I, first-in-human, multicenter, open-label dose-escalation trial of ivuxolimab. Adults with locally advanced or metastatic head and neck squamous cell, hepatocellular, melanoma or renal cell carcinoma were enrolled in the trial. Before TCR sequencing, CD4+ T cells and CD8+ T cells from peripheral blood were sorted into separate populations. This entry is derived from a study of OX40 agonist ivuxolimab in advanced cancers. With regard to the full study: Ivuxolimab was an agonistic, fully human IgG2 monoclonal antibody directed against OX40 (CD134), a costimulatory receptor. The point of sequencing TCRbeta in the periphery was to test whether ivuxolimab changed TCR sequence diversity and drove clonal T-cell expansion. Of the roughly 52 patients in dose escalation, 19 had hepatocellular carcinoma, about 15 had melanoma, 9 had renal cell carcinoma and 9 had head and neck cancer. Intravenous ivuxolimab was administered to patients every 2 weeks at six dose levels: 0.01, 0.1, 0.3, 1.5, 3 and 10 mg/kg. In the dose-escalation cohort, approximately 82% of patients were male, and the mean age was approximately 60 years, with a range of roughly 20 to 80. Three dose-escalation patients achieved partial responses, one with hepatocellular carcinoma and two with cutaneous melanoma. Patients were allowed to have had prior anti-PD-1, anti-PD-L1 or anti-CTLA-4 therapy, and approximately 40% of the dose-escalation patients had been treated with checkpoint inhibitors. The paper covers the monotherapy dose-escalation part of the phase I ivuxolimab trial, which included N of about 56 patients.

V drops 6 bases and J drops 6 bases, leaving 18 bases in between. CDR1 MNHNS and CDR2 SASEGT are derived from the germline V gene. The CDR3, cysteine through phenylalanine, is 15 amino acids long. The read is trimmed to its CDR3 DNA, 45 bases read in frame from base 1. For sequencing of the TCRbeta CDR3 region, genomic DNA was extracted from the sorted cells. TCRbeta CDR3 regions were sequenced using the immunoSEQ Assay. Held by TCRdb, this immuneACCESS table contains in-frame sequences only and omits some clones. Under half of the omission traces to an unresolved V gene where checked; the cause of the rest is unknown. Counted in this sample were over 20,000 clones; approximately 87% of them appeared once. Clones ranked in the top ten supply around 20% of the sample. General conclusions and limits of the study: Low levels of normalized T-cell clonal expansion were also seen in some patients who did not respond. Which antigens the clonally expanded peripheral T cells were specific for was not determined. In the 0.1-3.0 mg/kg groups, partial responders were among the patients with the lowest normalized peripheral clonal expansion, particularly in CD8+ T cells. After ivuxolimab, expanded clones were on average more numerous among CD8+ T cells than among CD4+ T cells. At doses from 0.1 to 3.0 mg/kg, clonal expansion was seen in both CD4+ and CD8+ blood T cells between baseline and week 6.

In this chain, TRBV6-1 is recombined with TRBJ2-1; the D segment may tentatively be TRBD1 or TRBD2, each giving 6 matched bases. The source is an adult with an advanced solid tumor such as melanoma, head and neck, liver or kidney cancer. The sample was CD4+ or CD8+ T cells sorted from blood, taken in a trial of the OX40 agonist ivuxolimab. CDR3 protein: CASSFRGARVNEQFF. The nucleotides are TGTGCCAGCAGCTTTAGGGGGGCGCGGGTCAATGAGCAGTTCTTC.